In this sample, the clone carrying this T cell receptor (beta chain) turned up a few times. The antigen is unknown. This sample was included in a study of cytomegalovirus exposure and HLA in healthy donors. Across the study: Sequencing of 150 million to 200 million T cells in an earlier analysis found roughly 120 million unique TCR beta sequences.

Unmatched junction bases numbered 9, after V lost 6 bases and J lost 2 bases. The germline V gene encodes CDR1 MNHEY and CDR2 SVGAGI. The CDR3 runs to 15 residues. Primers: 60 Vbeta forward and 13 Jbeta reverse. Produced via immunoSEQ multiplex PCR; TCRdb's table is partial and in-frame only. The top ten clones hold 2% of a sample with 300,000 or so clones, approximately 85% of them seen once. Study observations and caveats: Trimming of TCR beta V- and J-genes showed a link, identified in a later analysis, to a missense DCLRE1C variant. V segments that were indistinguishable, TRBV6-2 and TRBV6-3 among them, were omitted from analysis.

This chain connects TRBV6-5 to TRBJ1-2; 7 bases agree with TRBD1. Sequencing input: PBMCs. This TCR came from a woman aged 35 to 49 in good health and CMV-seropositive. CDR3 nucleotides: TGTGCCAGCAGCCGGGGACAGCGCGCGAACTATGGCTACACCTTC. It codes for CASSRGQRANYGYTF.